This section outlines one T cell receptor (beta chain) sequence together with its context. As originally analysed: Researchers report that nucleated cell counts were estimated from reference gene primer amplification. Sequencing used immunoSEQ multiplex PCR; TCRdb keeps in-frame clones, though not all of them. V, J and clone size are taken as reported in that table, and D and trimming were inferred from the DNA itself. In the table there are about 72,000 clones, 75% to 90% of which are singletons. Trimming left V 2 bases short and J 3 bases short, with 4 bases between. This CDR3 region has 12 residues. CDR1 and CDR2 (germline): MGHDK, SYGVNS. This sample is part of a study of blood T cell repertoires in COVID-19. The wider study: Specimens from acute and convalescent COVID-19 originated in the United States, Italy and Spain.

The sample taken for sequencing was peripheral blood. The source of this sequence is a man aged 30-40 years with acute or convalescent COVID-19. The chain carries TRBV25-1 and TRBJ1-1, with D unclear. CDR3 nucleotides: TGTGCCAGCAGTGAAGAGGACACTGAAGCTTTCTTT. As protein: CASSEEDTEAFF.